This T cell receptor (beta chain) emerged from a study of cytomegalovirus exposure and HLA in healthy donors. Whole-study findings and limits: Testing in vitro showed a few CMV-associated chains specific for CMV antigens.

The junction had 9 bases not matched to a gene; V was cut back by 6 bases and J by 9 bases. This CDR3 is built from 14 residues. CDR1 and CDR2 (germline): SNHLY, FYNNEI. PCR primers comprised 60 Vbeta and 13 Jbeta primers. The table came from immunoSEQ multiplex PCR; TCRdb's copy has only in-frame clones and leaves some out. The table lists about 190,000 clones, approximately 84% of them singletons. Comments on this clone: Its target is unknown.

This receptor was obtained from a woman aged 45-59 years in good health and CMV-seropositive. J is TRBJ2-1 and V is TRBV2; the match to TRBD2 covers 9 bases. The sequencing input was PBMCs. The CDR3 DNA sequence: TGTGCCAGCAGACCGCTGCGGGGGGGCGTTGAGCAGTTCTTC. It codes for CASRPLRGGVEQFF.